This T cell receptor (beta chain) appears in the sequencing data of a study of cytomegalovirus exposure and HLA in healthy donors. Whole-study findings and limits: Subsequent analysis found a tendency for first-cohort TCR clusters to co-occur within the approximately 130 validation repertoires. Testing in vitro showed a few CMV-associated chains specific for CMV antigens.

Using immunoSEQ multiplex PCR, the repertoire was profiled, and TCRdb retains in-frame clones only, with some absent. The sample holds 150,000 to 200,000 clones, roughly 80% seen once. Trimming removed 7 bases from V and 6 bases from J; junction bases left unmatched: 7. CDR1 is LNHDA and CDR2 is SQIVND in the germline V gene (reference sequence). There are 14 residues in the CDR3. Concerning this clone: Antigen: not known.

The chain employs TRBV19 and TRBJ1-5; 9 nucleotides line up with TRBD1. Sequencing input: PBMCs. This TCR was sampled from a young man in good health and CMV-seropositive. The chain's CDR3 is CASTKQGAGQPQHF. The CDR3 nucleotides read TGTGCCAGTACCAAACAGGGGGCGGGTCAGCCCCAGCATTTT. Using reference TRBV19 and TRBJ1-5 for the parts outside the CDR3, the full variable domain is DGGITQSPKYLFRKEGQNVTLSCEQNLNHDAMYWYRQDPGQGLRLIYYSQIVNDFQKGDIAEGYSVSREKKESFPLTVTSAQKNPTAFYLCASTKQGAGQPQHFGDGTRLSIL.